This is a list of T cell receptor beta chains from one sample in a study of T cell responses to AZD1222 COVID-19 vaccine. Clones were sequenced by immunoSEQ multiplex PCR, and TCRdb holds only the in-frame ones, with some missing. The repertoire holds more than 95,000 clones, with roughly 88% as singletons. The material sequenced was peripheral blood, taken on day 0 of MenACWY control vaccination. Receptors were obtained from an adult in good health. Each CDR3 is given with its conserved first and last residue. The D gene is left open where the match is weak. Size values are once, few and many counts, or a class for expanded clones, and some rows have none.

d_call: TRBD2
v_call: TRBV7-2
j_call: TRBJ2-1
clone_size: -
cdr3_aa: CASSFTSGLYNEQFF
cdr3_nt: TGTGCCAGCAGCTTTACTAGCGGGCTCTACAATGAGCAGTTCTTC

d_call: -
v_call: TRBV5-5
j_call: TRBJ2-1
clone_size: -
cdr3_aa: CASSLADHEQFF
cdr3_nt: TGTGCCAGCAGCTTGGCGGACCATGAGCAGTTCTTC

d_call: -
v_call: TRBV27
j_call: TRBJ1-5
clone_size: -
cdr3_aa: CASSLLGTYQPQHF
cdr3_nt: TGTGCCAGCAGTTTACTGGGGACCTATCAGCCCCAGCATTTT

d_call: TRBD1
v_call: TRBV6-6
j_call: TRBJ2-1
clone_size: -
cdr3_aa: CASSPGTGIYRGNNEQFF
cdr3_nt: TGTGCCAGCAGTCCCGGGACAGGGATATATCGCGGTAACAATGAGCAGTTCTTC

d_call: TRBD1
v_call: TRBV19
j_call: TRBJ1-6
clone_size: -
cdr3_aa: CASSTQGARNSPLHF
cdr3_nt: TGTGCCAGTAGTACACAGGGGGCCAGGAATTCACCCCTCCACTTT

d_call: -
v_call: TRBV7-9
j_call: TRBJ2-5
clone_size: -
cdr3_aa: CASSFSYGTQYF
cdr3_nt: TGTGCCAGCAGCTTTTCGTACGGGACCCAGTACTTC

d_call: TRBD2
v_call: TRBV19
j_call: TRBJ2-7
clone_size: -
cdr3_aa: CASSLRTSGTYEQYF
cdr3_nt: TGTGCCAGTAGTCTCCGGACTAGCGGCACCTACGAGCAGTACTTC

d_call: TRBD2
v_call: TRBV6-5
j_call: TRBJ2-1
clone_size: -
cdr3_aa: CASTRTSGGNEQFF
cdr3_nt: TGTGCCAGCACCCGGACTAGCGGGGGCAATGAGCAGTTCTTC

d_call: TRBD1
v_call: TRBV6-2/TRBV6-3
j_call: TRBJ1-5
clone_size: -
cdr3_aa: CASSPRQGRQPQHF
cdr3_nt: TGTGCCAGCAGTCCAAGACAGGGGAGACAGCCCCAGCATTTT

d_call: -
v_call: TRBV6-2/TRBV6-3
j_call: TRBJ1-1
clone_size: -
cdr3_aa: CASSYFRWDMNTEAFF
cdr3_nt: TGTGCCAGCAGTTACTTTAGGTGGGATATGAACACTGAAGCTTTCTTT

d_call: -
v_call: TRBV5-8
j_call: TRBJ2-7
clone_size: -
cdr3_aa: CASSLASGSLSYEQYF
cdr3_nt: TGTGCCAGCAGCTTGGCCTCAGGGTCTTTATCCTACGAGCAGTACTTC

d_call: TRBD2
v_call: TRBV7-9
j_call: TRBJ2-3
clone_size: -
cdr3_aa: CASSPGLAGPTDTQYF
cdr3_nt: TGTGCCAGCAGCCCGGGACTAGCGGGACCCACAGATACGCAGTATTTT

d_call: TRBD2
v_call: TRBV9
j_call: TRBJ2-1
clone_size: -
cdr3_aa: CASSGIPTTGGGSYNEQFF
cdr3_nt: TGTGCCAGCAGCGGTATACCGACAACTGGCGGGGGCTCCTACAATGAGCAGTTCTTC

d_call: -
v_call: TRBV29-1
j_call: TRBJ1-1
clone_size: few
cdr3_aa: CSVGAGLNTEAFF
cdr3_nt: TGCAGCGTTGGGGCAGGTCTTAACACTGAAGCTTTCTTT

d_call: TRBD1
v_call: TRBV2
j_call: TRBJ1-5
clone_size: -
cdr3_aa: CASSEGQGGNQPQHF
cdr3_nt: TGTGCCAGCAGTGAAGGACAGGGTGGCAATCAGCCCCAGCATTTT

d_call: TRBD1
v_call: TRBV18
j_call: TRBJ1-2
clone_size: -
cdr3_aa: CASSSGTVQYGYTF
cdr3_nt: TGTGCCAGCTCGTCCGGGACAGTTCAATATGGCTACACCTTC

d_call: TRBD2
v_call: TRBV15
j_call: TRBJ2-7
clone_size: -
cdr3_aa: CATSRGGLAGGKDYEQYF
cdr3_nt: TGTGCCACCAGCAGAGGGGGGCTAGCGGGAGGGAAAGACTACGAGCAGTACTTC

d_call: TRBD1
v_call: TRBV6-1
j_call: TRBJ1-5
clone_size: -
cdr3_aa: CASSDGTGDKYSNQPQHF
cdr3_nt: TGTGCCAGCAGTGACGGGACAGGGGACAAATATAGCAATCAGCCCCAGCATTTT

d_call: -
v_call: TRBV27
j_call: TRBJ2-1
clone_size: once
cdr3_aa: CASSLFRSSYNEQFF
cdr3_nt: TGTGCCAGCAGTTTATTTAGGAGCTCCTACAATGAGCAGTTCTTC

d_call: -
v_call: TRBV18
j_call: TRBJ2-3
clone_size: -
cdr3_aa: CASSPSRGPWAQYF
cdr3_nt: TGTGCCAGCTCACCGTCAAGGGGACCCTGGGCGCAGTATTTT

d_call: TRBD2
v_call: TRBV7-3
j_call: TRBJ2-7
clone_size: -
cdr3_aa: CASSLIAGGSYEQYF
cdr3_nt: TGTGCCAGCAGCTTAATAGCGGGAGGGTCCTACGAGCAGTACTTC

d_call: -
v_call: TRBV24-1
j_call: TRBJ2-2
clone_size: -
cdr3_aa: CATSASQGGLNTGELFF
cdr3_nt: TGTGCCACCAGTGCTTCCCAAGGGGGGCTCAACACCGGGGAGCTGTTTTTT

d_call: -
v_call: TRBV16
j_call: TRBJ2-7
clone_size: -
cdr3_aa: CASSPPGTLSYEQYF
cdr3_nt: TGTGCCAGCAGCCCTCCCGGGACACTCTCCTACGAGCAGTACTTC

d_call: TRBD2
v_call: TRBV5-1
j_call: TRBJ2-1
clone_size: -
cdr3_aa: CASSLETSGSHEQFF
cdr3_nt: TGCGCCAGCAGCTTGGAAACTAGCGGGAGCCATGAGCAGTTCTTC

d_call: -
v_call: TRBV9
j_call: TRBJ2-2
clone_size: few
cdr3_aa: CASSLGTLNTGELFF
cdr3_nt: TGTGCCAGCAGCCTAGGGACTCTAAACACCGGGGAGCTGTTTTTT

d_call: -
v_call: TRBV28
j_call: TRBJ2-6
clone_size: -
cdr3_aa: CASSRSTSGDSGANVLTF
cdr3_nt: TGTGCCAGCAGTCGAAGCACCTCAGGGGACTCTGGGGCCAACGTCCTGACTTTC

d_call: -
v_call: TRBV19
j_call: TRBJ1-1
clone_size: -
cdr3_aa: CASSRAASMNTEAFF
cdr3_nt: TGTGCCAGTAGTAGGGCAGCTTCCATGAACACTGAAGCTTTCTTT

d_call: TRBD1
v_call: TRBV27
j_call: TRBJ1-2
clone_size: -
cdr3_aa: CASSYRQGPYGYTF
cdr3_nt: TGTGCCAGCAGCTACCGACAGGGGCCCTATGGCTACACCTTC

d_call: -
v_call: TRBV9
j_call: TRBJ1-1
clone_size: -
cdr3_aa: CASSVGVGNTEAFF
cdr3_nt: TGTGCCAGCAGCGTAGGGGTGGGGAACACTGAAGCTTTCTTT

d_call: -
v_call: TRBV30
j_call: TRBJ2-5
clone_size: -
cdr3_aa: CAWSYGPVETQYF
cdr3_nt: TGTGCCTGGAGTTACGGCCCGGTGGAGACCCAGTACTTC

d_call: TRBD1
v_call: TRBV2
j_call: TRBJ2-6
clone_size: -
cdr3_aa: CASSPDRVGANVLTF
cdr3_nt: TGTGCCAGCAGTCCAGACAGGGTTGGGGCCAACGTCCTGACTTTC

d_call: -
v_call: TRBV29-1
j_call: TRBJ2-7
clone_size: -
cdr3_aa: CSVFFHTGTGRTEQYF
cdr3_nt: TGCAGCGTTTTCTTCCACACAGGGACCGGGAGAACCGAGCAGTACTTC

d_call: -
v_call: TRBV6-4
j_call: TRBJ1-1
clone_size: -
cdr3_aa: CASSRERGGTEAFF
cdr3_nt: TGTGCCAGCAGCCGAGAAAGGGGAGGAACTGAAGCTTTCTTT

d_call: TRBD2
v_call: TRBV7-3
j_call: TRBJ2-1
clone_size: once
cdr3_aa: CASSFGLADYNEQFF
cdr3_nt: TGTGCCAGCAGCTTTGGACTAGCGGACTACAATGAGCAGTTCTTC

d_call: TRBD2
v_call: TRBV5-5
j_call: TRBJ2-3
clone_size: -
cdr3_aa: CASSLASERGGGTDTQYF
cdr3_nt: TGTGCCAGCAGCTTGGCCTCAGAGCGGGGGGGAGGGACAGATACGCAGTATTTT

d_call: TRBD1
v_call: TRBV4-1
j_call: TRBJ1-2
clone_size: -
cdr3_aa: CASSPRQGYPYGYTF
cdr3_nt: TGCGCCAGCAGCCCTCGACAGGGTTACCCATATGGCTACACCTTC

d_call: TRBD1
v_call: TRBV18
j_call: TRBJ2-2
clone_size: -
cdr3_aa: CASSPTQGANTGELFF
cdr3_nt: TGTGCCAGCTCACCTACCCAGGGGGCCAACACCGGGGAGCTGTTTTTT

d_call: TRBD2
v_call: TRBV6-2/TRBV6-3
j_call: TRBJ2-3
clone_size: -
cdr3_aa: CASSYGRTSGRGDTQYF
cdr3_nt: TGTGCCAGCAGTTACGGGAGGACTAGCGGGAGAGGGGATACGCAGTATTTT

d_call: -
v_call: TRBV7-2
j_call: TRBJ1-5
clone_size: -
cdr3_aa: CASSFPSVQPQHF
cdr3_nt: TGTGCCAGCAGCTTTCCCTCTGTCCAGCCCCAACATTTT

d_call: -
v_call: TRBV5-5
j_call: TRBJ2-1
clone_size: -
cdr3_aa: CASSVYFEQFF
cdr3_nt: TGTGCCAGCAGCGTCTACTTTGAGCAGTTCTTC

d_call: -
v_call: TRBV7-6
j_call: TRBJ1-2
clone_size: -
cdr3_aa: CASSPVRAGLFVGAGYTF
cdr3_nt: TGTGCCAGCAGCCCTGTCCGGGCAGGGCTCTTCGTGGGTGCTGGCTACACCTTC

d_call: -
v_call: TRBV5-6
j_call: TRBJ2-5
clone_size: few
cdr3_aa: CASSLDRGGVTQYF
cdr3_nt: TGTGCCAGCAGCTTGGACAGGGGCGGGGTGACCCAGTACTTC

d_call: TRBD1
v_call: TRBV18
j_call: TRBJ1-1
clone_size: -
cdr3_aa: CASSPLKGAVNTEAFF
cdr3_nt: TGTGCCAGCTCACCACTAAAGGGGGCCGTGAACACTGAAGCTTTCTTT

d_call: -
v_call: TRBV7-8
j_call: TRBJ2-5
clone_size: -
cdr3_aa: CASSSRGWQQETQYF
cdr3_nt: TGTGCCAGCAGCTCGAGGGGGTGGCAGCAAGAGACCCAGTACTTC

d_call: TRBD2
v_call: TRBV7-2
j_call: TRBJ2-2
clone_size: few
cdr3_aa: CASSLALGGGTNTGELFF
cdr3_nt: TGTGCCAGCAGCTTAGCGCTTGGCGGGGGGACGAACACCGGGGAGCTGTTTTTT

d_call: -
v_call: TRBV11-3
j_call: TRBJ2-2
clone_size: -
cdr3_aa: CASSSAGELFF
cdr3_nt: TGTGCCAGCAGCTCAGCCGGGGAGCTGTTTTTT

d_call: TRBD1
v_call: TRBV30
j_call: TRBJ1-1
clone_size: -
cdr3_aa: CAWDRGNTEAFF
cdr3_nt: TGTGCCTGGGACAGGGGGAACACTGAAGCTTTCTTT

d_call: -
v_call: TRBV12-3/TRBV12-4
j_call: TRBJ2-2
clone_size: few
cdr3_aa: CASSFGTGELFF
cdr3_nt: TGTGCCAGCAGTTTTGGGACCGGGGAGCTGTTTTTT

d_call: -
v_call: TRBV7-6
j_call: TRBJ2-3
clone_size: -
cdr3_aa: CASSQPRQIGADTQYF
cdr3_nt: TGTGCCAGCAGTCAGCCCAGGCAGATCGGAGCAGATACGCAGTATTTT

d_call: TRBD2
v_call: TRBV5-4
j_call: TRBJ2-1
clone_size: -
cdr3_aa: CASSLGLAGGSYNEQFF
cdr3_nt: TGTGCCAGCAGCTTGGGACTAGCGGGAGGCTCCTACAATGAGCAGTTCTTC

d_call: -
v_call: TRBV29-1
j_call: TRBJ1-2
clone_size: -
cdr3_aa: CSVGAQGRPYGYTF
cdr3_nt: TGCAGCGTCGGGGCGCAGGGTCGTCCCTATGGCTACACCTTC